A single sample gave rise to the 19 T cell receptor beta chains below, sequenced in a study of cytomegalovirus exposure and HLA in healthy donors. A multiplex PCR was run with 60 Vbeta primers and 13 Jbeta primers. Sequencing used immunoSEQ multiplex PCR; TCRdb keeps in-frame clones, though not all of them. The sample has approximately 110,000 clones; roughly 66% are singletons. The sequenced material came from PBMCs. These receptor sequences come from a woman younger than 45 in good health and CMV-seronegative.

Sample share makes this clone medium-sized. The chain joins TRBV7-9 to TRBJ1-5; possible D gene TRBD1, 5 bases. In germline, CDR1 is SEHNR, CDR2 FQNEAQ (reference sequence). V gave up 2 bases and J gave up 5 bases, with 7 bases separating them. The CDR3 extends over 13 amino acids. DNA for the CDR3: TGTGCCAGCAGCTTACCAGGGTATCAGCCCCAGCATTTT. This gives the protein CASSLPGYQPQHF.

This rearrangement joins TRBV23-1 to TRBJ2-2, with no clear D. TRBV23-1 is classed as an ORF, of uncertain function. Trimming stripped 4 bases from V and 3 bases from J, with 12 bases between. The CDR3 has 15 residues. Here the CDR3 reads CASSRGDPDTGELFF. The DNA of the CDR3 is TGCGCCAGCAGTCGAGGCGACCCGGACACCGGGGAGCTGTTTTTT.

The J gene is TRBJ1-1, the V gene TRBV7-6; D is perhaps TRBD1 (6 bases). This CDR3 spans 13 amino acids. Germline-derived CDR1 and CDR2 are SGHVS and FNYEAQ. V was cut by 3 bases and J by 5 bases, with 10 bases left in between. The CDR3 here is CASSLGARTEAFF. The DNA of the CDR3 is TGTGCCAGCAGCTTGGGGGCGAGGACTGAAGCTTTCTTT.

V is TRBV5-6 and J is TRBJ2-1, with 8 positions matching TRBD2. The CDR3 extends over 14 amino acids. Looked up from germline, CDR1 is SGHDT and CDR2 is YYEEEE. Trimming cost V 5 bases and J 7 bases; bases outside gene matches: 8. This CDR3 reads CASSGLALKNEQFF. CDR3 bases: TGTGCCAGCAGTGGACTAGCCTTAAAAAATGAGCAGTTCTTC.

The chain combines TRBV10-1 with TRBJ2-1; 10 nucleotides match TRBD1. The CDR3 contains 19 residues. The trim removed 0 bases at V and 2 bases at J, leaving 10 bases unmatched. Looked up from germline, CDR1 is WNHNN and CDR2 is SYGVQD (reference sequence). CDR3 DNA: TGCGCCAGCAGTGAGTCGTGGGACAGGGGCTACCGTACCTACAATGAGCAGTTCTTC. Its protein is CASSESWDRGYRTYNEQFF.

The chain recombines TRBV13 with TRBJ2-3, with a possible D match to TRBD2 (5 bases). In germline, CDR1 is PRHDT, CDR2 FYEKMQ (reference sequence). The CDR3 totals 16 residues. V was shortened by 5 bases and J by 0 bases, with 15 bases between the two germline ends. This CDR3 reads CASSSVAYSSTDTQYF. Here the CDR3 DNA reads TGTGCCAGCAGCAGCGTAGCGTACTCTAGCACAGATACGCAGTATTTT.

The chain employs TRBV9 and TRBJ2-1; 9 nucleotides match TRBD2. CDR1 is SGDLS, CDR2 YYNGEE, per germline. The CDR3 is 15 amino acids. J gave up 2 bases and V 3 bases, and 3 bases lay outside the gene matches. CDR3 sequence: CASSAGLAAYNEQFF. For the CDR3, the DNA is TGTGCCAGCAGCGCGGGACTAGCCGCCTACAATGAGCAGTTCTTC.

The chain recombines TRBV7-2 with TRBJ2-7; 9 bases match TRBD1. Germline V gene lookup returns CDR1 SGHTA and CDR2 FQGNSA. This CDR3 has 15 residues. Trimming at V came to 5 bases and at J to 3 bases, leaving 8 bases not matched to a gene. CDR3 protein: CASSGWTGADYEQYF. Written as DNA, the CDR3 is TGTGCCAGCAGCGGATGGACAGGGGCGGACTACGAGCAGTACTTC.

This chain links TRBV6-5 with TRBJ1-2, with 10 positions matching TRBD1. Germline CDR1 is MNHEY and CDR2 is SVGAGI. The length of the CDR3 is 15 residues. Trimming cost V 5 bases and J 4 bases; bases outside gene matches: 7. The CDR3 DNA sequence: TGTGCCAGCAGTGCGACCGGGACAGGGGCCTATGGCTACACCTTC. The encoded protein is CASSATGTGAYGYTF.

The sample holds a few counts of this clone. This chain uses TRBV27 with TRBJ1-5; D ambiguous. From germline, CDR1 is MNHEY and CDR2 SMNVEV (reference sequence). Trimming took off 3 bases at V and 5 bases at J, with 14 bases between the two ends. The CDR3 loop spans 15 amino acids. In nucleotides, the CDR3 is TGTGCCAGCAGTTTGTCCGGGGTAGTGGATCAGCCCCAGCATTTT. Protein product: CASSLSGVVDQPQHF.

The chain has TRBV5-1 and TRBJ2-3, with 7 bases matching TRBD1. From germline, CDR1 is SGHRS and CDR2 YFSETQ. The CDR3 length is 14 residues. V shed 7 bases and J 1 base; nucleotides not matched to a gene: 6. The CDR3 sequence: CASVEGQGTDTQYF. CDR3 DNA sequence: TGCGCCAGCGTCGAAGGACAGGGCACAGATACGCAGTATTTT.

The sample holds a few counts of this clone. The chain carries TRBV25-1 and TRBJ1-2; 10 nucleotides match TRBD1. Trimming removed 3 bases from V and 4 bases from J; junction bases left unmatched: 11. This CDR3 has 17 residues. CDR1 and CDR2 from the germline V gene are MGHDK and SYGVNS. Here the CDR3 reads CASSDDGQGVAPYGYTF. DNA of the CDR3: TGTGCCAGCAGTGATGATGGACAGGGGGTTGCCCCCTATGGCTACACCTTC.

This chain connects TRBV5-1 to TRBJ2-7; TRBD2 matches 13 bases. Germline V CDR1 and CDR2: SGHRS, YFSETQ. V trimming: 4 bases; J trimming: 4 bases; junction bases outside the gene matches: 5. This CDR3 region has 15 residues. The CDR3 sequence: CASSPGTSGIYEQYF. As DNA, the CDR3 is TGCGCCAGCAGCCCGGGGACTAGCGGGATTTACGAGCAGTACTTC. Full variable domain (missing parts from reference TRBV5-1 and TRBJ2-7): KAGVTQTPRYLIKTRGQQVTLSCSPISGHRSVSWYQQTPGQGLQFLFEYFSETQRNKGNFPGRFSGRQFSNSRSEMNVSTLELGDSALYLCASSPGTSGIYEQYFGPGTRLTVT.

This clone has a handful of counts. The chain joins TRBV10-1 to TRBJ1-1; a weak D match, TRBD1 (6 bases). Germline loops: CDR1 WNHNN, CDR2 SYGVQD (reference sequence). The CDR3 spans 12 residues. V dropped 11 bases and J dropped 7 bases, with 17 bases sitting between them. The CDR3 loop reads CAVPGTRNEAFF. In DNA, the CDR3 is TGCGCCGTCCCAGGGACACGAAATGAAGCTTTCTTT.

This clone has just a few counts. The V call is TRBV4-3, the J call TRBJ1-6; D uncertain. CDR1 is LGHNA, CDR2 YSLEER, per germline. This CDR3 comprises 15 residues. V was cut by 4 bases and J by 5 bases, with 12 bases left in between. CDR3 DNA sequence: TGCGCCAGCAGCCCCACAGAAAAAAATAATTCACCCCTCCACTTT. Residues: CASSPTEKNNSPLHF.

This clone was observed once. This rearrangement joins TRBV5-4 to TRBJ2-7; possibly TRBD2 for D (5 bases). The CDR3 consists of 14 residues. V dropped 4 bases and J dropped 4 bases, with 15 bases sitting between them. Germline CDR1 SGHNT, CDR2 YYREEE (reference sequence). This CDR3 is CASSPVGGSYEQYF. CDR3 nucleotides: TGTGCCAGCAGCCCGGTCGGAGGAAGTTACGAGCAGTACTTC.

The rearrangement uses TRBV28 and TRBJ1-2, with a possible D match to TRBD1 (6 bases). The CDR3 sequence is 13 residues long. Germline assignment: CDR1 MDHEN and CDR2 SYDVKM. Deletions cut 6 bases from V and 8 bases from J, with 16 bases between. Here the CDR3 DNA reads TGTGCCAGCAGACACGACAGGCAAAGAGGCTACACCTTC. Residues: CASRHDRQRGYTF.

The gene calls are TRBV7-6 and TRBJ2-5; 11 bases are a match to TRBD2. Trimming took 3 bases from V and 2 from J; bases not matched to a gene: 8. CDR3 length: 17 amino acids. CDR1 and CDR2 from the germline V gene are SGHVS and FNYEAQ. The CDR3 sequence: CASSLVIAGGRQETQYF. In DNA, the CDR3 is TGTGCCAGCAGCTTGGTTATAGCGGGAGGGAGGCAAGAGACCCAGTACTTC.

This chain joins TRBV6-5 and TRBJ1-2; D is unresolved. Trimming cost V 4 bases and J 0 bases, with 6 bases left between them. The CDR3 is 13 residues long. Looked up from germline, CDR1 is MNHEY and CDR2 is SVGAGI. The CDR3 DNA reads TGTGCCAGCAGTTCTGGAGCTAACTATGGCTACACCTTC. Amino acid sequence: CASSSGANYGYTF.